Detailed here is one TCR beta chain. TCRdb's table, derived via immunoSEQ multiplex PCR, lists solely in-frame clones and lacks some. This sample has 14,000 or so clones, with 30% found just once. This entry comes from a study of tumour-infiltrating T cells in Burkitt lymphoma. Study overall: Productive clonality predicted overall and progression-free survival.

This CDR3 contains 14 residues. V lost 4 bases to trimming and J lost 8 bases; unmatched junction nucleotides: 7. Germline loops: CDR1 MNHNS, CDR2 SASEGT. Sample: tumor tissue. This rearrangement joins TRBV6-1 to TRBJ2-1, with 8 bases that match TRBD1. The TCR sequence derives from a human donor with diffuse large B-cell lymphoma. The CDR3 DNA reads as TGTGCCAGCAGTGCAGGGGGCGCCTTGGATGAGCAGTTCTTC. Amino acid sequence: CASSAGGALDEQFF.